The entry below describes one T cell receptor (beta chain). Its antigen is not identified. The sample belongs to a study of early T cells in non-severe SARS-CoV-2 infection. Study-wide context: Investigators sequenced bulk RNA drawn from unsorted whole blood, and chains remained unpaired.

Findings and limits, study-wide: VDJdb matching, biased toward anti-spike CD8 responses, missed private and CD4 specificities.

Using its own MiXCR run on the 5' RACE reads, TCRdb lists one record per CDR3 protein. This sample has around 70,000 distinct CDR3 sequences, with roughly 15% found just once. The CDR3 has 16 amino acids. CDR1 SGHRS and CDR2 YFSETQ come from the germline V gene. Trimming left V 0 bases short and J 5 bases short, with 12 bases between. The source of this sequence is an adult who was a healthcare worker with PCR-confirmed SARS-CoV-2 infection or an uninfected control (not recorded which). What was sequenced was whole blood. This sequence joins TRBV5-1 and TRBJ1-6, with no clear D. The chain's CDR3 is CASSLVPESDNSPLHF. CDR3 DNA: TGCGCCAGCAGCTTGGTTCCGGAAAGCGATAATTCACCCCTCCACTTT.